This T cell receptor beta chain was sequenced in a study of human T cells and chemical hapten exposure (dated by TCRdb to the early 2020s). With respect to the entire study: For sensitization, 2% DPC in acetone was applied to a roughly 2 cm by roughly 2 cm area of upper inner arm skin. Weekly therapeutic DPC doses were additionally applied to the scalp of patients throughout the approximately 24-week study period. Patch testing on the upper back used Finn chambers containing 0.01% DPC, with scoring done after 6 days according to International Contact Dermatitis Research Group standards. Most of the patients in the cohort were female, and the cohort covered alopecia areata with under or over 50% scalp involvement, alopecia totalis and alopecia universalis. Libraries were combined into a pool for sequencing, and differences in TCR yield between samples came mainly from small differences in library volumes within the pool. The study tracked peripheral blood TCR repertoire changes in vivo during primary and secondary sensitization to the hapten diphenylcyclopropenone (DPC) in alopecia patients. Blood was sampled from patients pre-sensitization (week 0) and at 2, 6 and about 24 weeks after DPC sensitization. For TCR sequencing, blood came from 25 to 35 alopecia patients at anywhere from one to four time points (pre-sensitization, 2, 6 and 24 weeks). On the study overall, not on this receptor specifically: The number of TCRs above 1 in 1000 frequency did not change with DPC sensitization; there was no evidence of global repertoire structure alterations. After repeated subsampling, the strength of the expansion versus patch-test correlation and the threshold at which it became significant changed. Alopecia, a presumed autoimmune disease, was present in all patients, so the immune response of the patients might differ from that of healthy individuals. Patch test score correlated positively with the number of PT1 expanded TCRs, reaching significance at thresholds 8, 16 and 32 but not at 4. Compared with pre-sensitization or healthy control sets, expanded TCRs formed significantly more large CDR3 similarity clusters, which is consistent with antigen-driven responses.

The table lists this clonotype with many counts. The specificity of this receptor is unknown. There are no base qualities to consult, and no much larger clone falls within one base. This specimen's time point label, per the study, means: patch test 1, 2 weeks after DPC sensitization. The treatment or condition label, read with the paper, signifies: therapeutic diphenylcyclopropenone sensitization with weekly scalp DPC. At every patch-test visit, the blood draw took place before the patch test was put on. Patients were eligible if aged 18 to 70, diagnosed with alopecia and judged suitable for DPC therapy, and pregnant patients were excluded. Total RNA was isolated from unfractionated whole blood collected in Tempus Blood RNA tubes. Library construction relied on RACE. For sequencing, a NextSeq 500 was employed. During library preparation, unique molecular identifiers were attached to individual cDNA molecules so that TCRs could be counted quantitatively and reproducibly. Each blood RNA sample was used to sequence both TCR alpha and TCR beta chains. Concerning the study's data processing: A median of approximately 100,000 TCRs per sample was observed, with a range of 23,224 to 690,600. The Decombinator software suite was used to annotate V, J and CDR3 in the TCR reads. For the PS versus PT1 abundance plots, all samples were subsampled to the same number of TCRs (28,000). TCRs were defined as expanded if absent before sensitization and observed at least eight times at the 2-week time point. TCRdb cleaned the public reads at Q25 with fastp, built clones with MiXCR and kept in-frame beta chains. Duplicate CDR3 protein sequences are folded into a single record with the most common DNA and genes. TCRdb's processing, not the authors' own work, is the source of the V and J calls. The sample table shows 85,000 or so distinct CDR3 sequences, and about 11% are seen once. The ten largest clones add up to 4% to 5% of the sample.

Here the sequenced sample was whole blood, taken in connection with sensitization to the hapten diphenylcyclopropenone (DPC). The sequence came from a woman aged 45-65 years with alopecia areata. Some clones in this sample may be carry-over from other donors' samples.

The DNA reads as follows: TGTGCCAGCAGCTTATGGGGGGCGAAGATGAACACTGAAGCTTTCTTT. It encodes CASSLWGAKMNTEAFF. The chain is made from TRBV7-3 and TRBJ1-1; D gene: possibly TRBD1, on 6 matching bases. CDR1 is given as SGHTA and CDR2 as FQGTGA, both from the germline V gene. V was cut back by 2 bases and J by 0 bases, leaving a gap of 13 bases between them. The CDR3 has 16 amino acids, counting the end cysteine and phenylalanine. Only the CDR3 part of the read is kept: 48 bases, read in frame from the first base.